The subject of this entry is one T cell receptor beta chain. The CDR3 totals 16 residues. V dropped 4 bases and J dropped 4 bases, with 16 bases sitting between them. Germline-derived CDR1 and CDR2 are SGHTA and FQGNSA. The data stem from a study of blood T cell repertoires in COVID-19. Participants spanned ages about 18 to 90 years and resided in about 24 US areas. Source study methods: Reference gene primers were amplified, and this amplification served to estimate nucleated cell counts. TCRdb's copy holds only in-frame clones and misses some; the assay was immunoSEQ multiplex PCR. The V and J calls and clone size are taken from that table; D and trimming were inferred from the DNA. The sample holds under 300,000 clones, about 89% seen once.

The sample taken for sequencing was PBMCs or T cells enriched from blood (not recorded which). This clonotype was obtained from a man in his forties who had recovered from COVID-19. V gene TRBV7-2 combines with J gene TRBJ1-4; D may be TRBD1 (6 bases). CDR3 amino acids: CASSSGSTGFNEKLFF. CDR3 DNA: TGTGCCAGCAGCTCTGGATCAACAGGGTTTAATGAAAAACTGTTTTTT.